What follows are 7 T cell receptor beta chains derived from one specimen sequenced in a study of OX40 agonist ivuxolimab in advanced cancers. The assay was immunoSEQ multiplex PCR, and TCRdb's table has in-frame clones only and misses some. The sample holds roughly 90,000 clones; 70% to 90% are singletons and the top ten take less than 1%. Sequenced material: CD4+ or CD8+ T cells sorted from blood, taken in a trial of the OX40 agonist ivuxolimab. The receptor set was obtained from an adult with an advanced solid tumor such as melanoma, head and neck, liver or kidney cancer.

The V call is TRBV4-1, the J call TRBJ2-3; the D gene is possibly TRBD2 (6 bases). The CDR3 is 17 residues long. CDR1 is MGHRA and CDR2 is YSYEKL in the germline V gene. V lost 1 base, J lost 5 bases, and 19 bases lay in between. In DNA form, the CDR3 reads TGCGCCAGCAGCCAAGTCGACAACGACCCCGGGAGAGATACGCAGTATTTT. This translates into CASSQVDNDPGRDTQYF.

The chain is built from TRBV5-1 and TRBJ2-3; a weak D match, TRBD1 (5 bases). The CDR3 consists of 14 residues. V was cut by 0 bases and J by 4 bases, with 9 bases left in between. Germline V gene data show CDR1 as SGHRS and CDR2 as YFSETQ. The CDR3, as DNA: TGCGCCAGCAGCTTGGACCAGGGCCCAGATACGCAGTATTTT. Translation: CASSLDQGPDTQYF.

The V call is TRBV4-1, the J call TRBJ2-3, with D hard to call. The CDR3 contains 16 residues. Trimming took 0 bases from V and 2 from J, leaving 12 bases between them. The germline V gene encodes CDR1 MGHRA and CDR2 YSYEKL. CDR3 bases: TGCGCCAGCAGCCAAGATCAGGATGGCCCCACAGATACGCAGTATTTT. This gives the protein CASSQDQDGPTDTQYF.

The chain joins TRBV9 to TRBJ1-6; possible D gene TRBD1, 5 bases. Germline CDR1 is SGDLS and CDR2 is YYNGEE. This CDR3 is 14 amino acids long. V was shortened by 0 bases and J by 8 bases, with 9 bases between the two germline ends. The CDR3 bases are TGTGCCAGCAGCGTAGTGGGGGGTTATTCACCCCTCCACTTT. Residues: CASSVVGGYSPLHF.

The genes are TRBV7-2 and TRBJ1-2; tentative D call: TRBD1 (6 bases). CDR3 length: 15 residues. Germline CDR1 and CDR2: SGHTA and FQGNSA. V gave up 5 bases and J gave up 7 bases, with 20 bases separating them. For the CDR3, the DNA is TGTGCCAGCAGCCTAAACCCAGGGGAGATGGGTGGCTACACCTTC. This codes for CASSLNPGEMGGYTF. The entire variable domain, with the rest obtained from reference TRBV7-2 and TRBJ1-2, is as follows: GAGVSQSPSNKVTEKGKDVELRCDPISGHTALYWYRQSLGQGLEFLIYFQGNSAPDKSGLPSDRFSAERTGGSVSTLTIQRTQQEDSAVYLCASSLNPGEMGGYTFGSGTRLTVV.

The V and J genes are TRBV6-6 and TRBJ1-1; D is uncertain. Germline CDR1 is MNHNY and CDR2 is SVGAGI (reference sequence). V was trimmed by 6 bases and J by 0 bases, leaving 11 bases between them. This CDR3 comprises 14 residues. The DNA for the CDR3 is TGTGCCAGCAGGCCCCTCCAGGTGAACACTGAAGCTTTCTTT. It is translated as CASRPLQVNTEAFF.

The chain employs TRBV5-4 and TRBJ2-1; 9 positions match TRBD1. The CDR3 loop spans 15 amino acids. The germline CDR1 and CDR2 sequences are SGHNT and YYREEE (reference sequence). The J segment lost 6 bases and the V segment lost 0 bases, leaving 4 bases of the junction unmatched. The CDR3, as DNA: TGTGCCAGCAGCTTGGTTGGACAGGGGCGCAATGAGCAGTTCTTC. It yields the protein CASSLVGQGRNEQFF. Combining the CDR3 with reference TRBV5-4 and TRBJ2-1 gives the whole variable domain ETGVTQSPTHLIKTRGQQVTLRCSSQSGHNTVSWYQQALGQGPQFIFQYYREEENGRGNFPPRFSGLQFPNYSSELNVNALELDDSALYLCASSLVGQGRNEQFFGPGTRLTVL.